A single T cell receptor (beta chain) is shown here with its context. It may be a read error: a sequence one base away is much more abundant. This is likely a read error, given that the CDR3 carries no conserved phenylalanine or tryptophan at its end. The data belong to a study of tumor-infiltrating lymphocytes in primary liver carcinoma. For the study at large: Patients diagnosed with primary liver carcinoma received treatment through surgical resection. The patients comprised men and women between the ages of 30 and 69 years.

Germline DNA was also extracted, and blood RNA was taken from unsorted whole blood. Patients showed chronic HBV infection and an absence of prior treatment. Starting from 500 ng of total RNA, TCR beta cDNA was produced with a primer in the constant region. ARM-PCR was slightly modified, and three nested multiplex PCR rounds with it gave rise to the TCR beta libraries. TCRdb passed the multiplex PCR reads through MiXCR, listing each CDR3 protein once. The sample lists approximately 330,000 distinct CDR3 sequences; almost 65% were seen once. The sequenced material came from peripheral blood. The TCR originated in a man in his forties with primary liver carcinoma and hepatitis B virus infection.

CDR3 DNA: TGTGCCGCCGGGGATGTGGAGACCCAGTACTTA. Its translation is CAAGDVETQYL. This chain links TRBV10-3 with TRBJ2-5, with D possibly matching TRBD2 (5 bases). The V end lost 11 bases, the J end lost 5 bases, and 12 bases lay between the germline ends. CDR1 and CDR2 from the germline V gene are ENHRY and SYGVKD. This CDR3 spans 11 amino acids.